The 12 T cell receptor beta chains presented below share a single source sample, sequenced in a study of patients with pleural tuberculosis. MiXCR, run by TCRdb on the reads, gives a single entry per CDR3 protein. The table lists some 48,000 distinct CDR3 sequences, 7.3% of them singletons. The receptor set was obtained from a human donor with pleural tuberculosis.

As to this clonotype: This may be a read error, as it is one base from a much larger clone. This sequence joins TRBV5-6 and TRBJ1-6; D unresolved. The germline V and J ends were trimmed by 0 bases and 6 bases, with 7 bases remaining between them. Per germline, CDR1 SGHDT and CDR2 YYEEEE. The CDR3 runs 14 residues. As DNA, the CDR3 is TGTGCCAGCAGCTTGGGTCGCTCTAATTCACCCCTCCACTTT. This gives the protein CASSLGRSNSPLHF.

This clonotype has at least ten counts. The chain couples TRBV12-3 or TRBV12-4 to TRBJ2-5; 9 positions match TRBD1. The CDR3 is 15 residues long. The V and J ends lost 5 bases and 1 base, in that order; junction bases with no gene match: 5. This chain's CDR3 is CASSPGQGLQETQYF. The CDR3 coding sequence is TGTGCCAGCAGTCCCGGACAGGGGCTCCAAGAGACCCAGTACTTC.

This clonotype has at least ten counts. V is TRBV18 and J is TRBJ1-1; D unresolved. The CDR3 contains 14 residues. Per germline, CDR1 KGHSH and CDR2 LQKENI. Deletions cut 3 bases from V and 1 base from J, with 9 bases between. The CDR3 region has the DNA TGTGCCAGCTCACCCGCGCACCAGAACACTGAAGCTTTCTTT. Amino acids: CASSPAHQNTEAFF.

This clonotype was picked up a small number of times. The chain uses TRBV12-3 or TRBV12-4 and TRBJ1-1, with D unclear. This CDR3 has 14 residues. Trimming took off 6 bases at V and 2 bases at J, with 13 bases between the two ends. The CDR3 here is CASSLGERNTEAFF. The CDR3 DNA reads TGTGCCAGCAGCCTCGGGGAGAGAAACACTGAAGCTTTCTTT.

This clonotype rates as medium-sized. The rearrangement links TRBV19 to TRBJ1-2; no clear D gene. Deletions cut 3 bases from V and 8 bases from J, with 13 bases between. From germline, CDR1 is LNHDA and CDR2 SQIVND (reference sequence). The CDR3 length is 13 residues. The CDR3 nucleotides read TGTGCCAGTAGTATGGCTAGGCGGAACGGCTACACCTTC. Its protein product is CASSMARRNGYTF.

This clonotype was observed at least ten times. This chain connects TRBV3-1 to TRBJ2-1, with TRBD1 matching 9 bases. From germline, CDR1 is LGHDT and CDR2 YNNKEL (reference sequence). This CDR3 is 15 amino acids long. J was trimmed by 9 bases and V by 4 bases; bases with no gene match: 10. The CDR3 sequence is CASSLQLGQGFEQFF. CDR3 coding DNA: TGTGCCAGCAGCCTCCAGCTTGGACAGGGGTTTGAGCAGTTCTTC.

This clonotype has ten or more counts. V usage is TRBV5-1 and J usage is TRBJ1-2, with TRBD1 as a possible D gene (6 bases). The CDR3 totals 15 residues. Germline CDR1 SGHRS, CDR2 YFSETQ. Trimming removed 0 bases from V and 1 base from J, with 10 bases in between. The CDR3: CASSLGQEFNYGYTF. CDR3 coding DNA: TGCGCCAGCAGCTTGGGACAGGAATTTAACTATGGCTACACCTTC.

This clonotype was seen many times. The chain couples TRBV19 to TRBJ1-6; the D is unclear. The CDR3 is made up of 16 amino acids. Trimming removed 4 bases at V and 9 bases at J, with 19 bases between. CDR1 and CDR2 from the germline V gene are LNHDA and SQIVND (reference sequence). For the CDR3, the DNA is TGTGCCAGTAGTACTTCAAGAAGACGGATGATTTCACCCCTCCACTTT. Residues: CASSTSRRRMISPLHF.

On this clonotype: Given the absence of the conserved phenylalanine or tryptophan at the CDR3 end, a read error is likely. The chain is built from TRBV20-1 and TRBJ2-7, with 12 bases that match TRBD2. The J call may be in error: the DNA end matches TRBJ2-1 better. Germline-derived CDR1 and CDR2 are DFQATT and SNEGSKA (reference sequence). This CDR3 comprises 14 residues. CDR3 in amino acids: CSATRLAGVREQFL. The CDR3 DNA follows: TGCAGTGCTACCAGACTAGCGGGAGTAAGAGAGCAGTTCCTC.

At least ten counts were recorded for this clonotype. The rearrangement uses TRBV19 and TRBJ2-3; no clear D gene. The CDR3 sequence is 13 residues long. Germline CDR1 is LNHDA and CDR2 is SQIVND (reference sequence). V lost 8 bases, J lost 1 base, and 10 bases lay in between. The CDR3 spells CASRAGGTDTQYF. For the CDR3, the DNA is TGTGCCAGTCGAGCAGGCGGCACAGATACGCAGTATTTT.

In this sample, this clonotype turned up many times. This chain uses TRBV4-1 with TRBJ2-5; D gene unclear. V was trimmed by 1 base and J by 5 bases, leaving 8 bases between them. Germline-derived CDR1 and CDR2 are MGHRA and YSYEKL. The CDR3 spans 13 residues. The CDR3 nucleotides are TGCGCCAGCAGCCAAGTATTCGGGGAGACCCAGTACTTC. It encodes CASSQVFGETQYF.

This clonotype was recorded at least ten times. V gene TRBV18 combines with J gene TRBJ2-7, with TRBD2 matching 7 bases. V dropped 5 bases and J dropped 2; count of bases not matched to a gene: 3. CDR1 KGHSH and CDR2 LQKENI come from the germline V gene. The CDR3 contains 13 residues. CDR3: CASSAGVAYEQYF. CDR3 DNA sequence: TGTGCCAGCTCAGCGGGAGTCGCCTACGAGCAGTACTTC.